Listed below are T cell receptor beta chains from one sample, sequenced in a study of regulatory T cells in long-lasting Graves disease. A single record per CDR3 protein comes from TCRdb applying MiXCR to the multiplex PCR reads. In the table there are about 450,000 distinct CDR3 sequences, 16% of which are singletons. These same data were also listed under a study on T cells in Graves' hyperthyroidism and ophthalmopathy.

The sample in question was peripheral blood mononuclear cells (PBMCs), obtained at new diagnosis, from a patient treated with antithyroid drugs. These TCRs come from a woman under 40 with Graves disease. Both conserved end residues are part of each CDR3. Each record gives: CDR3 protein, CDR3 DNA, clone size, D gene, V gene, J gene. The D gene is left open where the match is weak. Some rows mark clone size as missing; the rest say once, few, many or name a class of expanded clone.

CASSQVAGGTDTQYF	TGTGCCAGCAGCCAAGTAGCGGGAGGCACAGATACGCAGTATTTT	many	TRBD2	TRBV14	TRBJ2-3
CASSNPEGTTGNEQYF	TGTGCCAGCAGCAACCCGGAGGGGACCACCGGGAACGAGCAGTACTTC	many	NA	TRBV28	TRBJ2-7
CASSPAGGVYEQYF	TGTGCCAGCAGTCCCGCAGGGGGGGTCTACGAGCAGTACTTC	many	NA	TRBV6-2/TRBV6-3	TRBJ2-7
CSASPALAGYQETQYF	TGCAGTGCTAGTCCCGCGTTAGCGGGGTACCAAGAGACCCAGTACTTC	many	TRBD2	TRBV20-1	TRBJ2-5
CASSYSAGRSFTDTQYF	TGTGCCAGCAGTTACTCAGCAGGCAGGTCCTTCACAGATACGCAGTATTTT	few	NA	TRBV6-9	TRBJ2-3
CASSVSRDVDTQYF	TGTGCCAGCAGTGTATCCCGGGACGTAGATACGCAGTATTTT	many	NA	TRBV6-1	TRBJ2-3
CASSRGSETQYF	TGTGCCAGCAGCAGGGGATCAGAGACCCAGTACTTC	many	NA	TRBV11-2	TRBJ2-5
CASSRMPFTGGSNQPQHF	TGTGCCAGCTCTCGAATGCCTTTTACGGGCGGAAGCAATCAGCCCCAGCATTTT	few	NA	TRBV18	TRBJ1-5
CASSKSEHVGELFF	TGCGCCAGCAGCAAATCGGAGCACGTGGGGGAGCTGTTTTTT	NA	NA	TRBV5-1	TRBJ2-2
CASSQVAGNSYEQYF	TGCGCCAGCAGCCAAGTCGCAGGGAACTCCTACGAGCAGTACTTC	many	NA	TRBV4-3	TRBJ2-7
CASSSSRTSGRPGYNEQFF	TGTGCCAGCAGCTCCAGTCGGACTAGCGGGAGACCGGGATACAATGAGCAGTTCTTC	NA	TRBD2	TRBV13	TRBJ2-1
CASDRRYGYTF	TGTGCCAGCGACAGGCGATATGGCTACACCTTC	many	NA	TRBV2	TRBJ1-2
CASSPQGTLFSGNTIYF	TGTGCCAGCTCACCTCAAGGGACCCTCTTCTCTGGAAACACCATATATTTT	few	NA	TRBV18	TRBJ1-3
CASSDEETGELFF	TGTGCCAGCAGTGATGAGGAGACCGGGGAGCTGTTTTTT	NA	NA	TRBV6-4	TRBJ2-2